This T cell receptor (beta chain) came from a study of T cells in Graves' hyperthyroidism and ophthalmopathy (dated by TCRdb to between 2019 and 2020). Study-level background: Peripheral blood was collected at initial diagnosis, before any treatment. The 100 discovery patients were randomly divided into training and test sets at a 7:3 ratio. After blood sampling, hyperthyroidism patients were treated with methimazole at a starting dose of 30 mg daily, and ophthalmopathy patients were treated with high-dose intravenous methylprednisolone. Prospective prediction of ophthalmopathy was tested in an independent validation cohort of fewer than 20 hyperthyroidism patients and 17 patients who later progressed to ophthalmopathy. According to the paper, TCR Vbeta CDR3 sequencing was carried out on over 130 peripheral blood samples, which came from more than 40 ophthalmopathy, some 73 hyperthyroidism and around 17 progressor patients. To identify TCR V-J signatures that set the groups apart, the researchers used a discovery cohort of 90 to 100 patients, made up of 43 with Graves' ophthalmopathy and 57 with stable Graves' hyperthyroidism. The study also compared thyroid tissue and blood T-cell repertoires from several Graves' hyperthyroidism patients. Paper-wide results and their limitations: Most expanded thyroid clonotypes (frequency above 0.001) were also detected in blood, a finding suggesting that blood repertoires may reflect thyroid immune responses. A 13 V-J signature model separated ophthalmopathy from stable hyperthyroidism, with around 91% sensitivity and 81.08% specificity in cross-validation and 80%/75% in testing. No statistical method was used to set the sample size in advance, and investigators knew the group allocation. During validation, the model predicted progression to ophthalmopathy a median of about 5.9 months ahead of onset, with roughly 65% sensitivity and 72% to 80% specificity.

Hyperthyroidism patients were newly diagnosed, with disease duration under 2 months, and aged 18 to 65 years. The study excluded patients with uncontrolled infections, other autoimmune diseases, pregnancy or lactation. Diagnoses relied on clinical symptoms, serum thyroxine and TRAb, thyroid ultrasound and orbital computed tomography. For progressor patients, blood was drawn at the first diagnosis of hyperthyroidism, before any ophthalmopathy symptoms had appeared. Ficoll-Paque density gradient centrifugation was used to isolate PBMCs from around 10 ml of fresh peripheral blood. Patients classed as progressors first received a Graves' hyperthyroidism diagnosis and then went on to develop ophthalmopathy during follow-up. Total RNA was extracted with Trizol reagent, and quality was checked on an Agilent 2100 Bioanalyzer. CDR1 and CDR2 are drawn from the germline V gene: SGHDT, YYEEEE. Measured from the cysteine to the phenylalanine, the CDR3 is 12 residues long. The sequence is cut down to CDR3 DNA, 36 bases in frame from base 1. V loses 3 bases of germline sequence and J loses 12 bases, and the interval between the two ends is 13 bases.

To note about this clonotype: Its antigen is not yet known. No base-level quality is on record; no much larger clone is a single base apart.

The TCR beta CDR3 regions were amplified from RNA transcripts. The first round of RT-PCR for the TCR CDR3 was performed with the HTBI primer set and the Qiagen OneStep RT-PCR kit. A second multiplex PCR round built the libraries, followed by size selection and purification. The libraries were sequenced on an Illumina HiSeq2000 using paired-end 100 bp reads. The authors' analysis ran thus. SOAPnuke was used to process the raw data, with reads discarded if the reads contained adapters or uncalled bases, had a mean Phred below 15, or lacked an exact constant-primer or identifier match. COPE v1.2.5 was used to merge the high-quality paired reads, and each unique nucleotide sequence was defined as a clonotype. MiTCR v1.1 was used to align clonotypes to the IMGT TRBV, TRBD and TRBJ reference segments. Only V-J combinations with frequency above 0.0001, covering 99% to 99.2% of repertoires, were analysed. The TCS score was defined as the ratio of F50 (clonal expansion) to E x V (chaos), calculated using BLOSUM62-based TCRdist between CDR3 peptides within each V-J. Welch's t-statistics and random forest reduced fewer than 550 V-J features to roughly 13, which were used in a naive Bayes classifier (R e1071). TCRdb reran the public reads through fastp at Q25 and MiXCR, keeping productive beta chains. For every CDR3 protein sequence, its rows merge into one entry that carries the most common genes and DNA. The V and J calls were not made by the authors but by TCRdb's processing. The sample has about 770,000 distinct CDR3 sequences on record, about 17% of them singletons. The top ten clones comprise over 15% of the sample.

The chain is assembled from TRBV5-6 and TRBJ1-5; no confident D gene assignment can be made. The clonotype originates from a woman aged 45-65 years with Graves' hyperthyroidism that later progressed to Graves' ophthalmopathy. The sample consisted of blood. The nucleotide sequence is given as TGTGCCAGCAGCTCGTCGGGTTGGGGCCAGCATTTT. This codes for CASSSSGWGQHF. Where the CDR3 stops, the reference TRBV5-6 and TRBJ1-5 genes take over; the full variable domain is DAGVTQSPTHLIKTRGQQVTLRCSPKSGHDTVSWYQQALGQGPQFIFQYYEEEERQRGNFPDRFSGHQFPNYSSELNVNALLLGDSALYLCASSSSGWGQHFGDGTRLSIL.